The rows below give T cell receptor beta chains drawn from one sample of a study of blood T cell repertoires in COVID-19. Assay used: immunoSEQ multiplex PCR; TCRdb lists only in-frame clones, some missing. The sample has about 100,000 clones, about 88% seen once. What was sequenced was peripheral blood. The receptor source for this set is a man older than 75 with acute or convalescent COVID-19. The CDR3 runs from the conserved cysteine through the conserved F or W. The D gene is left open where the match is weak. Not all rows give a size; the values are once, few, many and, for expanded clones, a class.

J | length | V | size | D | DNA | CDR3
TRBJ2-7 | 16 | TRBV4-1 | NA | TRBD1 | TGCGCCAGCAGCCAAGATAGGGACAGCTCCTCCTACGAGCAGTACTTC | CASSQDRDSSSYEQYF
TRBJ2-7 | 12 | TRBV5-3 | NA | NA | TGTGCCAGAAGCCATAGAGTTCCCGAGCAGTACTTC | CARSHRVPEQYF
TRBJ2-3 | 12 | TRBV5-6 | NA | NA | TGTGCCAGCAGCTTGGTAACAGATACGCAGTATTTT | CASSLVTDTQYF
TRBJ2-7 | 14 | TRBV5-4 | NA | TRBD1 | TGTGCCAGCAGAGAAGGACAGGGGGCTGAGGAGCAGTACTTC | CASREGQGAEEQYF
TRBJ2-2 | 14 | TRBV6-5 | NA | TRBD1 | TGTGCCAGCAGTATACAGGGGTGGACCGGGGAGCTGTTTTTT | CASSIQGWTGELFF
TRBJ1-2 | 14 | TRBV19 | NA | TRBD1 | TGTGCCAGCCACAAGGACAGGGTGGGCTATGGCTACACCTTC | CASHKDRVGYGYTF
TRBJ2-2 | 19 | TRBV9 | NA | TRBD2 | TGTGCCAGCAGCGTATGGGGCCTAGCGGGAGTTCAGAACACCGGGGAGCTGTTTTTT | CASSVWGLAGVQNTGELFF
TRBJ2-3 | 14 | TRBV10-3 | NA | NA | TGTGCCATCCGTGGGACTCTCGGGTTGGATACGCAGTATTTT | CAIRGTLGLDTQYF
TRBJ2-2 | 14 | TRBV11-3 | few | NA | TGTGCCAGCAGCCCCGCGTCGAACACCGGGGAGCTGTTTTTT | CASSPASNTGELFF
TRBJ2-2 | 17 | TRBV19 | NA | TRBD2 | TGTGCCAGTAGTACGGCCCTTAGCGGGAGCCACACCGGGGAGCTGTTTTTT | CASSTALSGSHTGELFF
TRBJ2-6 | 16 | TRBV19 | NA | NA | TGTGCCAGTAGAGCTACAGGGAACTCTGGAGCCAACGTCCTGACTTTC | CASRATGNSGANVLTF
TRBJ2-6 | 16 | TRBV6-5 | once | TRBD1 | TGTGCCAGCAGTTACTCGTGGACAGGCGAGGCCAACGTCCTGACTTTC | CASSYSWTGEANVLTF
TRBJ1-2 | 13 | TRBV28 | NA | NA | TGTGCCAGCAGTTTGGGGCTTTTCTATGGCTACACCTTC | CASSLGLFYGYTF
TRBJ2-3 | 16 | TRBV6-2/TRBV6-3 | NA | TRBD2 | TGTGCCAGCACCCCGGGACTAGCGGGAGGGAGAGATACGCAGTATTTT | CASTPGLAGGRDTQYF
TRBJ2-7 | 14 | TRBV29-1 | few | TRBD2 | TGCAGCGTCCTGACTAGCGGGAGGAGGAACGAGCAGTACTTC | CSVLTSGRRNEQYF
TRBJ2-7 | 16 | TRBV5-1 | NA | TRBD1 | TGCGCCAGCAGCTACACGTCCCGGGACAGGGGTAAGGAGCAGTACTTC | CASSYTSRDRGKEQYF
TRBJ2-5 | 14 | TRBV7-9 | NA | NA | TGTGCCAGCAGCACAAGTTGGGGGCTCGAGACCCAGTACTTC | CASSTSWGLETQYF
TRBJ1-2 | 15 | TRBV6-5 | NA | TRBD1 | TGTGCCAGCAGAGACAACAGGGGGACTAACTATGGCTACACCTTC | CASRDNRGTNYGYTF
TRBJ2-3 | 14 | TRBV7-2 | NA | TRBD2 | TGTGCCAGCAGCTGGGGGGGATCCACAGATACGCAGTATTTT | CASSWGGSTDTQYF
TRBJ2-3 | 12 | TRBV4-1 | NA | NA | TGCGCCAGCAGCCAAACTACAGATACGCAGTATTTT | CASSQTTDTQYF
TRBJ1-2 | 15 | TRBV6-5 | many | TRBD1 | TGTGCCAGCAGAAAAGACAGGGGGAGAAACTATGGCTACACCTTC | CASRKDRGRNYGYTF
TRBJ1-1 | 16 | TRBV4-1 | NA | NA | TGCGCCAGCAGCCTTCACCGGGACACTATGAACACTGAAGCTTTCTTT | CASSLHRDTMNTEAFF
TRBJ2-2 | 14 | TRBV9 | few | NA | TGTGCCAGCAGCGTAGTATCAAGCGTCGGGGAGCTGTTTTTT | CASSVVSSVGELFF
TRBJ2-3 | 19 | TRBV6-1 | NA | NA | TGTGCCAGCAGTGACGACGTCAGGCGTACCACAACTAGCACAGATACGCAGTATTTT | CASSDDVRRTTTSTDTQYF
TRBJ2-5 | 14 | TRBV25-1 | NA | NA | TGTGCCAGCAGTGAGGATACTAGTGTGGAGACCCAGTACTTC | CASSEDTSVETQYF
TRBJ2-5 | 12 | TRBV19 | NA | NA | TGTGCCAGTACCCAGGGTTCGGAGACCCAGTACTTC | CASTQGSETQYF
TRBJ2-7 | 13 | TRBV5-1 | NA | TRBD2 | TGCGCCAGCAGCTGGGAAGCGGGATTCGAGCAGTACTTC | CASSWEAGFEQYF
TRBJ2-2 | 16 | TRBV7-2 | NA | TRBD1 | TGTGCCAGCAGCTTAACAGGGGGCCGAAACACCGGGGAGCTGTTTTTT | CASSLTGGRNTGELFF
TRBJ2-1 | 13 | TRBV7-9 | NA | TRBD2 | TGTGCCAGCACACTAGCGGGTAGCAATGAGCAGTTCTTC | CASTLAGSNEQFF
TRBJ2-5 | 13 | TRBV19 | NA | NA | TGTGCCAGTAGTATAGAGGGAGTGGAGACCCAGTACTTC | CASSIEGVETQYF
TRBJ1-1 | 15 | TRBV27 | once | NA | TGTGCCAGCAGAATAGGGGCCATCGGGAACACTGAAGCTTTCTTT | CASRIGAIGNTEAFF
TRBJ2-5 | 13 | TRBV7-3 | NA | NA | TGTGCCAGCAGCTTAGGCAGGGGAGAGACCCAGTACTTC | CASSLGRGETQYF
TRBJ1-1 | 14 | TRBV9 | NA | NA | TGTGCCAGCAGCGTCGGGGGGATGAACACTGAAGCTTTCTTT | CASSVGGMNTEAFF
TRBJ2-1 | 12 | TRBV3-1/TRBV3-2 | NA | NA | TGTGCCAGCAGCCAAGTTCTCAATGAGCAGTTCTTC | CASSQVLNEQFF
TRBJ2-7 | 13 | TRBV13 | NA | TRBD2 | TGTGCCTCCACTTCTAGCGGTTCCTACGAGCAGTACTTC | CASTSSGSYEQYF
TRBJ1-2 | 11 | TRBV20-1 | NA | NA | TGCAGTGCTAGAGTCTCGTCGGGCTACACCTTC | CSARVSSGYTF
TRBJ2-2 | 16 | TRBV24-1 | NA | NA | TGTGCCACCAGTGATTATCAATCCAGGGACACCGGGGAGCTGTTTTTT | CATSDYQSRDTGELFF
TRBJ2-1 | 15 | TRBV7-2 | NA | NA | TGTGCCAGCAGCTCGACTCCAAGCTCCTACAATGAGCAGTTCTTC | CASSSTPSSYNEQFF
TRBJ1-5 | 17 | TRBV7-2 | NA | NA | TGTGCCAGCAGCTTTGGGGGGGGGCAGAGACGTAGTCAGCCCCAGCATTTT | CASSFGGGQRRSQPQHF
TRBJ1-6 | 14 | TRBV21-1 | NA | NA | TGTGCCAGTGACCGGACAGGGGAGGGTTCACCCCTCCACTTT | CASDRTGEGSPLHF
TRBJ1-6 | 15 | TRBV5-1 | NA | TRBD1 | TGCGCCAGCAGCTTGGGGGGACAGTTCAATTCACCCCTCCACTTT | CASSLGGQFNSPLHF
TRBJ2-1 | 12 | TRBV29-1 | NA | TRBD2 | TGCAGCGTTCCGAGGGAGGGCGATGAGCAGTTCTTC | CSVPREGDEQFF